This T cell receptor beta chain was retrieved from a study of spatial heterogeneity in lung cancer. Study-wide context: Each distinct TCR and UMI combination averaged more than ten appearances in raw reads.

Documented time point: blood at routine non-recurrence follow-up after resection. This CDR3 comprises 14 residues. Trimming removed 4 bases at V and 2 bases at J, with 13 bases between. CDR1 is SGHRS and CDR2 is YFSETQ in the germline V gene. TCRdb redid the calling of the 5' RACE reads with MiXCR, one entry per CDR3 protein. This sample has tens of thousands of distinct CDR3 sequences, with 8% to 10% found just once. This clonotype rates as medium-sized. Sequenced material: PBMCs, taken at follow-up. The TCR originated in a female donor with early-stage non-small cell lung cancer. The rearrangement joins TRBV5-1 to TRBJ2-7, with D perhaps given as TRBD1 or TRBD2 (5 bases each). CDR3 nucleotides: TGCGCCAGCAGCCGGGACGCGGGTACCTACGAGCAGTACTTC. It translates to CASSRDAGTYEQYF.